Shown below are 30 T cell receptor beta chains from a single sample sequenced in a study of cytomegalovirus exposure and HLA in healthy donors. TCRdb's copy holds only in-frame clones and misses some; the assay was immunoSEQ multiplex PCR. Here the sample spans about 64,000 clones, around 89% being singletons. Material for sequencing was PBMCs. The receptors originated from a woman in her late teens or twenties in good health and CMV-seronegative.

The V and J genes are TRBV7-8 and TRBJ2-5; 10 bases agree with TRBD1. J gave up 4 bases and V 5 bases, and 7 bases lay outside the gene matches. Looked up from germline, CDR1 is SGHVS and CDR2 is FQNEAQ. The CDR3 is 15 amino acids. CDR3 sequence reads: CASSPGTGDGETQYF. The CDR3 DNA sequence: TGTGCCAGCAGCCCCGGGACAGGGGACGGAGAGACCCAGTACTTC.

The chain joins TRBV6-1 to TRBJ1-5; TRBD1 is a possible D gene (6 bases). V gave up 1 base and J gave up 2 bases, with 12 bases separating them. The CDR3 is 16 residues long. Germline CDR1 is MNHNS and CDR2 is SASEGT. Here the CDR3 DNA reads TGTGCCAGCAGTGAAGTCGGGGGGCGAGGCAATCAGCCCCAGCATTTT. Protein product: CASSEVGGRGNQPQHF.

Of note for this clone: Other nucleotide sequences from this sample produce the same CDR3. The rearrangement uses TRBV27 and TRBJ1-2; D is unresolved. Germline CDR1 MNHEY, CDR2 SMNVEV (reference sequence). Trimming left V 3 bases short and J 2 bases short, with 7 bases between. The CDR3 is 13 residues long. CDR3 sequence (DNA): TGTGCCAGCAGTTTCGCGGCGAACTATGGCTACACCTTC. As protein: CASSFAANYGYTF.

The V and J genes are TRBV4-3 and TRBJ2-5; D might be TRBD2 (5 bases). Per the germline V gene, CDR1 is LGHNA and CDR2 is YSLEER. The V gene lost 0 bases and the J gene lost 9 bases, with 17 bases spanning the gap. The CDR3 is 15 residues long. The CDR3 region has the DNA TGCGCCAGCAGCCAAGAGATCGGCGCTAGCTGGCCCCAGTACTTC. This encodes CASSQEIGASWPQYF.

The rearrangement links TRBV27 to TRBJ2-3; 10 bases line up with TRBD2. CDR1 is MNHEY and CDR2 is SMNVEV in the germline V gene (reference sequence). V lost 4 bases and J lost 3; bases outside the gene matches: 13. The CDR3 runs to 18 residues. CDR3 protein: CASSSLLTSGSRTDTQYF. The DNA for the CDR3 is TGTGCCAGCAGTTCCCTCCTGACTAGCGGGTCACGTACAGATACGCAGTATTTT.

The CDR3 DNA follows: TGTGCCAGCAGCTGGCCGACTAGCGGGGAGAACACCGGGGAGCTGTTTTTT. Encoded protein: CASSWPTSGENTGELFF. The chain uses TRBV7-9 and TRBJ2-2; 11 positions agree with TRBD2. CDR1 and CDR2 from the germline V gene are SEHNR and FQNEAQ (reference sequence). The CDR3 sequence is 17 residues long. The V gene end was trimmed by 4 bases and the J gene end by 1 base; junction bases not matched to a gene: 5.

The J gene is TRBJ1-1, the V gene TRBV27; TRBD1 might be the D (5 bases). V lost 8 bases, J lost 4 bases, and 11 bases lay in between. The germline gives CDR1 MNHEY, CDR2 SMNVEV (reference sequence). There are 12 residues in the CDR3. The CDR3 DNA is TGTGCCAGCCAGACAAGGGGCACTGAAGCTTTCTTT. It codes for CASQTRGTEAFF.

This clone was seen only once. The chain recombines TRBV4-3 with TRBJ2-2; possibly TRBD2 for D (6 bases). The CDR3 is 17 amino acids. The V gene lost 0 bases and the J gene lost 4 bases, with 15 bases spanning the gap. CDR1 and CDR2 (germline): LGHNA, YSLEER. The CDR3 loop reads CASSQDRWGGATGELFF. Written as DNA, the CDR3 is TGCGCCAGCAGCCAAGATCGGTGGGGCGGGGCCACCGGGGAGCTGTTTTTT.

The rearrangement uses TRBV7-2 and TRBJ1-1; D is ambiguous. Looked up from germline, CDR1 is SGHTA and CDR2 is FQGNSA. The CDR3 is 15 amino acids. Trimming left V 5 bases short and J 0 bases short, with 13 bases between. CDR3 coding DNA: TGTGCCAGCAGCCCGGGGTTCGGGCTGAACACTGAAGCTTTCTTT. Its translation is CASSPGFGLNTEAFF.

The CDR3: CASSEAAGRLNEKLFF. The CDR3 region has the DNA TGTGCCAGCAGTGAGGCCGCGGGACGCCTTAATGAAAAACTGTTTTTT. This chain uses TRBV2 with TRBJ1-4, with D perhaps matching TRBD1 (5 bases). Trimming took off 3 bases at V and 4 bases at J, with 15 bases between the two ends. CDR3 length: 16 residues. CDR1 and CDR2 (germline): SNHLY, FYNNEI.

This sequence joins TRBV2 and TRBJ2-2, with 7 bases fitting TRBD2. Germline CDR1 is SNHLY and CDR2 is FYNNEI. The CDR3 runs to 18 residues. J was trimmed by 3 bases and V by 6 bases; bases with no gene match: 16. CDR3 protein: CASSWTSQGGADTGELFF. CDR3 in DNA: TGTGCCAGCAGCTGGACTAGTCAGGGAGGCGCGGACACCGGGGAGCTGTTTTTT. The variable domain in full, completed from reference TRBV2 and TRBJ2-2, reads EPEVTQTPSHQVTQMGQEVILRCVPISNHLYFYWYRQILGQKVEFLVSFYNNEISEKSEIFDDQFSVERPDGSNFTLKIRSTKLEDSAMYFCASSWTSQGGADTGELFFGEGSRLTVL.

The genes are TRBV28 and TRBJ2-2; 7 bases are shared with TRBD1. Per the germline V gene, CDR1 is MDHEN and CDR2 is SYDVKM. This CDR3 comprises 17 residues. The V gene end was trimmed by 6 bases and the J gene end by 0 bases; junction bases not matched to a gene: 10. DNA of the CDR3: TGTGCCAGCAGACTGACGTGGGGACAGACGAACACCGGGGAGCTGTTTTTT. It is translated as CASRLTWGQTNTGELFF.

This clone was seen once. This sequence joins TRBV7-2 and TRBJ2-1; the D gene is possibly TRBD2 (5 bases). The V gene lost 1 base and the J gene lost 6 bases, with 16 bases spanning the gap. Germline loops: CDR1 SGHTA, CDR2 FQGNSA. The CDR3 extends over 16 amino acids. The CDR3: CASSLVWRVGGNEQFF. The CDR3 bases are TGTGCCAGCAGCTTAGTCTGGCGGGTAGGTGGCAATGAGCAGTTCTTC.

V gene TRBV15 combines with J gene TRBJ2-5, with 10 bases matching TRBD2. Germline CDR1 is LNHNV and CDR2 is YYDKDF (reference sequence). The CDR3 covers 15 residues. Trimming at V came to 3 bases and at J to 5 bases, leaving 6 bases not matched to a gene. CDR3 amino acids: CATSRSGGAAETQYF. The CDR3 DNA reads TGTGCCACCAGCAGGAGCGGGGGGGCCGCGGAGACCCAGTACTTC.

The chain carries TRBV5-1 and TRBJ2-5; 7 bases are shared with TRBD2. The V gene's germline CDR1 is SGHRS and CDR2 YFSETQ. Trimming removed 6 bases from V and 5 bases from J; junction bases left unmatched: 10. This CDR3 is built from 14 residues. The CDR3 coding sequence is TGCGCCAGCACCCGAGGTGGGGGAGGGGAGACCCAGTACTTC. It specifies CASTRGGGGETQYF. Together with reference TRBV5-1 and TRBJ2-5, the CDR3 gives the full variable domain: KAGVTQTPRYLIKTRGQQVTLSCSPISGHRSVSWYQQTPGQGLQFLFEYFSETQRNKGNFPGRFSGRQFSNSRSEMNVSTLELGDSALYLCASTRGGGGETQYFGPGTRLLVL.

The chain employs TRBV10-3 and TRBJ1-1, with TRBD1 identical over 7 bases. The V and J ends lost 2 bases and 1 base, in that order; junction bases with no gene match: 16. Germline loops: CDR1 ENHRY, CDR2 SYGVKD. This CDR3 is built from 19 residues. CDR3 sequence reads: CAISEGYKGAGWTNTEAFF. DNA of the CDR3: TGTGCCATCAGTGAGGGGTATAAGGGGGCAGGGTGGACGAACACTGAAGCTTTCTTT.

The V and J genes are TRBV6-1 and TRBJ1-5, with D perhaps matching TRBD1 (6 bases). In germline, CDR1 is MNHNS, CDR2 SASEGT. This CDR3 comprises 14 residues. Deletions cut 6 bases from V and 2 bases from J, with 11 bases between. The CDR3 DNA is TGTGCCAGCAGCATGAAGGGGGGCAATCAGCCCCAGCATTTT. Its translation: CASSMKGGNQPQHF.

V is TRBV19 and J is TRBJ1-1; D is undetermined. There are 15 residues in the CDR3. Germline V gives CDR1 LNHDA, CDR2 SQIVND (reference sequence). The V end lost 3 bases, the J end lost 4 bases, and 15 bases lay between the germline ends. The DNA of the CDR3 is TGTGCCAGTAGTATGTACGGCGCGGGTAGCACTGAAGCTTTCTTT. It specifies CASSMYGAGSTEAFF.

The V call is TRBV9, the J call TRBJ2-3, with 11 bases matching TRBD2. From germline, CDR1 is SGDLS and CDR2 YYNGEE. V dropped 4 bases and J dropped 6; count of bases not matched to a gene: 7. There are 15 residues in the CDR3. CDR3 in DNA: TGTGCCAGCAGCCTTAGCGGGGGGGCCGGGGATACGCAGTATTTT. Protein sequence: CASSLSGGAGDTQYF.

CDR3 nucleotides: TGTGCCAGCAGCTCAGCGCCCTTCAATGAGCAGTTCTTC. This gives the protein CASSSAPFNEQFF. This sequence joins TRBV6-1 and TRBJ2-1; unclear D gene. V was trimmed by 6 bases and J by 6 bases, leaving 12 bases between them. In germline, CDR1 is MNHNS, CDR2 SASEGT. The CDR3 covers 13 residues.

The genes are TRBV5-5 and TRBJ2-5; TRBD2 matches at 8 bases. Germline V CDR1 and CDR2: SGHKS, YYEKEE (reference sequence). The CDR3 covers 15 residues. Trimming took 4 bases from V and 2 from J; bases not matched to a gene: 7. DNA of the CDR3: TGTGCCAGCAGCCTGGTGGAGCGGGGGCAAGAGACCCAGTACTTC. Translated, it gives CASSLVERGQETQYF.

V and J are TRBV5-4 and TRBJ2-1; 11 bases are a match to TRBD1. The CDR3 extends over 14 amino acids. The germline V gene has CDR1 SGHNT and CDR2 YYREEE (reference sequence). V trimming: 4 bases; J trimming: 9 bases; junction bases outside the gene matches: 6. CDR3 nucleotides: TGTGCCAGCAGCCCGGACAGGGGGCTGGGTGAGCAGTTCTTC. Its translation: CASSPDRGLGEQFF.

The CDR3 protein is CASSLTSGITDTQYF. CDR3 nucleotide sequence: TGTGCCAGCAGCCTGACTAGCGGGATCACAGATACGCAGTATTTT. The V call is TRBV9, the J call TRBJ2-3; 11 bases are a match to TRBD2. Germline assignment: CDR1 SGDLS and CDR2 YYNGEE. The V and J ends lost 4 bases and 2 bases, in that order; junction bases with no gene match: 3. The CDR3 runs 15 residues.

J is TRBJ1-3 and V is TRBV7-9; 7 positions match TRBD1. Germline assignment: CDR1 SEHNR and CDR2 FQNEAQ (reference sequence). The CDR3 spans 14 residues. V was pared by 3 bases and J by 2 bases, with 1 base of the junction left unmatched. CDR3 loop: CASSFDRAGNTIYF. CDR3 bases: TGTGCCAGCAGCTTTGACAGGGCTGGAAACACCATATATTTT.

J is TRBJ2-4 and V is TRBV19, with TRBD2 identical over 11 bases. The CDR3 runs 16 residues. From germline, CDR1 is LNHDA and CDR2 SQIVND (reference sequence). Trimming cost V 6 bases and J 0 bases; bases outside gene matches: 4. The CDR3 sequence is CASRLTSGGAKNIQYF. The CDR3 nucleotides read TGTGCCAGTAGACTAACTAGCGGGGGAGCCAAAAACATTCAGTACTTC.

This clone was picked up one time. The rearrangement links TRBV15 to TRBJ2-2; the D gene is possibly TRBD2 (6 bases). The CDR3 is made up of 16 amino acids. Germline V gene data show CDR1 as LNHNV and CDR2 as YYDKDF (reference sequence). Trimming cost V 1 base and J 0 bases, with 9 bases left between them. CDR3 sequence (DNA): TGTGCCACCAGCAGAGTAGGAGGGGCGAACACCGGGGAGCTGTTTTTT. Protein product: CATSRVGGANTGELFF.

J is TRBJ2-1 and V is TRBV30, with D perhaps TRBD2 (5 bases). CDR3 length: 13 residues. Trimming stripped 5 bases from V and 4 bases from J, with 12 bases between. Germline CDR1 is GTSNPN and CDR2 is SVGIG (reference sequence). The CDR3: CAWRGVEYNEQFF. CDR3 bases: TGTGCCTGGCGGGGTGTTGAGTACAATGAGCAGTTCTTC. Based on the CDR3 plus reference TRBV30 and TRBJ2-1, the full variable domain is SQTIHQWPATLVQPVGSPLSLECTVEGTSNPNLYWYRQAAGRGLQLLFYSVGIGQISSEVPQNLSASRPQDRQFILSSKKLLLSDSGFYLCAWRGVEYNEQFFGPGTRLTVL.

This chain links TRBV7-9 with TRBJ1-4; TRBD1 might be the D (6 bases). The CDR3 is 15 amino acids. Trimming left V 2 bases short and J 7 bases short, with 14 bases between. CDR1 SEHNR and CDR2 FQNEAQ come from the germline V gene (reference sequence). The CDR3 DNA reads TGTGCCAGCAGCTTATATACAGGGCAGGGTGAAAAACTGTTTTTT. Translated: CASSLYTGQGEKLFF.

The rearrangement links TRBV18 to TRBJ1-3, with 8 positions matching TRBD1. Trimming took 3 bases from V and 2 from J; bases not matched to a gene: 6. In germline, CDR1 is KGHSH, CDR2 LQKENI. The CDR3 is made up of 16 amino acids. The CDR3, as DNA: TGTGCCAGCTCACCCATACCAGGGGGCCCTGGAAACACCATATATTTT. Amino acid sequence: CASSPIPGGPGNTIYF.

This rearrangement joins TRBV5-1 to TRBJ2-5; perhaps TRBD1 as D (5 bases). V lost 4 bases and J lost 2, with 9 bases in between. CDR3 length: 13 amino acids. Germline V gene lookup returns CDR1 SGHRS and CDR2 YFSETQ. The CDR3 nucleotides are TGCGCCAGCAGCACAGGAACACAAGAGACCCAGTACTTC. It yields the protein CASSTGTQETQYF.